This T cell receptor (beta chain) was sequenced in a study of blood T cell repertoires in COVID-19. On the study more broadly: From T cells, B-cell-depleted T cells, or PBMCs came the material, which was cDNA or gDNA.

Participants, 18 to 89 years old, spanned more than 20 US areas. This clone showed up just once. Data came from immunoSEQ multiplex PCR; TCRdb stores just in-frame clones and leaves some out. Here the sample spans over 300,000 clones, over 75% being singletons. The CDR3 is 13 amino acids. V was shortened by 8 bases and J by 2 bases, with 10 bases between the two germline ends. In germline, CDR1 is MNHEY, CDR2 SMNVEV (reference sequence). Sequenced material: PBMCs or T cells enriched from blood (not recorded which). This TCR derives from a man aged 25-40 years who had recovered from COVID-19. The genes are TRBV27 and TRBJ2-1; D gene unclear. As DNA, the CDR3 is TGTGCCAGCCGCCCCCGGGCCTACAATGAGCAGTTCTTC. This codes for CASRPRAYNEQFF.